The 26 T cell receptor beta chains below were found in one sample sequenced in a study of identical twins. TCRdb reprocessed the 5' RACE reads with MiXCR, giving one entry per CDR3 protein. Of hundreds of thousands of distinct CDR3 sequences listed, less than 25% are singletons. These sequences were also reported in another study, on T cells expressing NK-cell markers.

Specimen: CD4+ T cells sorted from blood. The receptors were gathered from a woman between 18 and 29 years old in good health.

The chain employs TRBV11-2 and TRBJ2-5; D ambiguous. V shed 5 bases and J shed 3 bases, with 13 bases lying between them. Germline V gene data show CDR1 as SGHAT and CDR2 as FQNNGV. The CDR3 has 14 residues. The CDR3 coding sequence is TGTGCCAGCAGCCCCTGGTGGCAGAAAGAGACCCAGTACTTC. It specifies CASSPWWQKETQYF.

This clonotype was observed a handful of times. The chain employs TRBV3-1 and TRBJ2-7, with 7 positions matching TRBD2. The CDR3 runs to 14 residues. Unmatched junction bases numbered 3, after V lost 4 bases and J lost 0 bases. Germline assignment: CDR1 LGHDT and CDR2 YNNKEL (reference sequence). DNA for the CDR3: TGTGCCAGCAGCCGCCCGGGGGGCTCCTACGAGCAGTACTTC. This codes for CASSRPGGSYEQYF.

This clonotype was counted between two and nine times. The CDR3 loop reads CASSLPMGDEQYF. The CDR3 DNA is TGTGCCAGCAGCTTACCTATGGGCGACGAGCAGTACTTC. The rearrangement joins TRBV7-9 to TRBJ2-7; unclear D gene. Germline CDR1 and CDR2: SEHNR and FQNEAQ (reference sequence). V lost 2 bases, J lost 5 bases, and 10 bases lay in between. The CDR3 consists of 13 residues.

This clonotype has just a few counts. This rearrangement joins TRBV20-1 to TRBJ2-3; D is uncertain. Trimming cost V 3 bases and J 6 bases, with 10 bases left between them. The CDR3 runs to 12 residues. Germline V gene lookup returns CDR1 DFQATT and CDR2 SNEGSKA (reference sequence). The CDR3 is CSARGSRDTQYF. The CDR3 DNA is TGCAGTGCTAGGGGATCCCGGGATACGCAGTATTTT.

This clonotype was found many times. A read error may account for a junction end that differs from germline. This chain uses TRBV5-6 with TRBJ2-7, with 7 bases aligning to TRBD1. The CDR3 is made up of 13 amino acids. CDR1 and CDR2 from the germline V gene are SGHDT and YYEEEE. The CDR3 reads CASSLGTEYEQYF. The CDR3 region has the DNA TGTGCCAGCAGTTTGGGGACAGAGTACGAGCAGTACTTC.

The J gene is TRBJ1-1, the V gene TRBV2; no firm D call. Germline CDR1 reads SNHLY; CDR2 reads FYNNEI. V gave up 2 bases and J gave up 11 bases, with 12 bases separating them. The CDR3 covers 12 residues. The CDR3 region has the DNA TGTGCCAGCAGTGAACGGTGGAGGGCCGCTTTCTTT. Translation: CASSERWRAAFF.

The chain combines TRBV20-1 with TRBJ2-7, with 9 bases identical to TRBD2. The V and J ends lost 0 bases and 2 bases, in that order; junction bases with no gene match: 14. The CDR3 spans 18 residues. CDR1 and CDR2 (germline): DFQATT, SNEGSKA (reference sequence). CDR3 nucleotides: TGCAGTGCTAGAGATAAGGCTAGCGGGACCAATCTCACCTACGAGCAGTACTTC. Translation gives CSARDKASGTNLTYEQYF.

The chain recombines TRBV5-1 with TRBJ2-3; 8 bases line up with TRBD2. There are 16 residues in the CDR3. The V segment lost 5 bases and the J segment 7 bases; nucleotides outside the gene matches: 15. Germline CDR1 reads SGHRS; CDR2 reads YFSETQ. This chain's CDR3 is CASRPYSSGKSNTQYF. The DNA for the CDR3 is TGCGCCAGCAGACCTTATAGTAGCGGGAAGTCAAATACGCAGTATTTT.

This chain connects TRBV7-3 to TRBJ1-4, with D possibly matching TRBD1 (6 bases). The length of the CDR3 is 15 residues. CDR1 SGHTA and CDR2 FQGTGA come from the germline V gene. V was pared by 3 bases and J by 8 bases, with 16 bases between. The CDR3 DNA reads as TGTGCCAGCAGCTTGACCGGGACAAGAGGCGAAAAACTGTTTTTT. Protein sequence: CASSLTGTRGEKLFF.

The V gene is TRBV21-1, the J gene TRBJ1-5; the D call of TRBD1 is as the table states it, not checked on the DNA. TRBV21-1 counts as a pseudogene. The CDR3 length is 15 residues. CDR3 bases: TGTGCCAGCAGCCCCATGGCCGGGGCGAATCAGCCCCAGCATTTT. Amino acids: CASSPMAGANQPQHF.

This clonotype was observed a handful of times. The gene calls are TRBV5-6 and TRBJ1-2, with a tentative D call TRBD1 (5 bases). Germline lookup yields CDR1 SGHDT and CDR2 YYEEEE. This CDR3 has 13 amino acids. V shed 2 bases and J shed 6 bases, with 11 bases lying between them. Written as DNA, the CDR3 is TGTGCCAGCAGCTTAGCAGGGCTCCATGGCTACACCTTC. Amino acid sequence: CASSLAGLHGYTF. The variable domain in full, completed from reference TRBV5-6 and TRBJ1-2, reads DAGVTQSPTHLIKTRGQQVTLRCSPKSGHDTVSWYQQALGQGPQFIFQYYEEEERQRGNFPDRFSGHQFPNYSSELNVNALLLGDSALYLCASSLAGLHGYTFGSGTRLTVV.

The chain is built from TRBV4-1 and TRBJ2-2; 11 bases fit TRBD2. J was trimmed by 1 base and V by 1 base; bases with no gene match: 5. The CDR3 runs to 18 residues. Germline V lookup: CDR1 MGHRA, CDR2 YSYEKL. The CDR3 loop reads CASSQVGTSGMNTGELFF. In nucleotides, the CDR3 is TGCGCCAGCAGCCAAGTCGGGACTAGCGGAATGAACACCGGGGAGCTGTTTTTT.

The chain has TRBV7-2 and TRBJ2-1; 12 nucleotides match TRBD2. This CDR3 is 15 amino acids long. Germline CDR1 is SGHTA and CDR2 is FQGNSA. V lost 6 bases to trimming and J lost 5 bases; unmatched junction nucleotides: 5. As DNA, the CDR3 is TGTGCCAGCAGGGGTGGACTAGCGGGAAACAATGAGCAGTTCTTC. It codes for CASRGGLAGNNEQFF.

This clonotype was counted only a few times. V usage is TRBV7-8 and J usage is TRBJ1-2, with TRBD1 as a possible D gene (6 bases). The germline CDR1 and CDR2 sequences are SGHVS and FQNEAQ. V was cut by 2 bases and J by 8 bases, with 18 bases left in between. There are 15 residues in the CDR3. The CDR3 nucleotides are TGTGCCAGCAGCTTAATTTCACAGGGTGGAGGCGGCTACACCTTC. Protein sequence: CASSLISQGGGGYTF.

The chain combines TRBV12-3 or TRBV12-4 with TRBJ2-7; D may be TRBD2 (7 bases). The V gene lost 5 bases and the J gene lost 2 bases, with 22 bases spanning the gap. The CDR3 length is 17 residues. The CDR3 bases are TGTGCCAGCAGTCCCCCCTGGGGGCGGGAGATGACCTACGAGCAGTACTTC. Protein product: CASSPPWGREMTYEQYF.

In its sample, this clonotype was seen a few times. The chain joins TRBV20-1 to TRBJ2-1; 12 nucleotides align to TRBD1. The CDR3 covers 13 residues. Germline lookup yields CDR1 DFQATT and CDR2 SNEGSKA (reference sequence). V dropped 6 bases and J dropped 9; count of bases not matched to a gene: 6. The CDR3 DNA is TGCAGTGCCCCCGGGACAGGGGGCGGTGAGCAGTTCTTC. It specifies CSAPGTGGGEQFF.

This clonotype turned up a few times. The V call is TRBV7-2, the J call TRBJ2-2; 10 nucleotides match TRBD2. The CDR3 totals 17 residues. Trimming cost V 4 bases and J 1 base; bases outside gene matches: 6. Germline loops: CDR1 SGHTA, CDR2 FQGNSA. CDR3 in DNA: TGTGCCAGCAGCTCCCAAAGACTAGCGGGGAACACCGGGGAGCTGTTTTTT. Its protein is CASSSQRLAGNTGELFF.

In this sample, this clonotype turned up a few times. An end of the junction does not agree with germline; a read error may underlie this. CDR3 DNA: TGTGCTAGCAGCAAGGGACAGGGGGTTACTGAAGCTTTCTTT. Protein: CASSKGQGVTEAFF. V and J are TRBV7-7 and TRBJ1-1, with TRBD1 matching 11 bases. The CDR3 totals 14 residues. Germline V gene lookup returns CDR1 SSHAT and CDR2 FNYEAQ (reference sequence).

This chain links TRBV6-5 with TRBJ2-5, with a possible D match to TRBD1 (8 bases). V gave up 0 bases and J gave up 1 base, with 12 bases separating them. Germline loops: CDR1 MNHEY, CDR2 SVGAGI. The CDR3 has 16 amino acids. The chain's CDR3 is CASSYSSGTGQETQYF. The CDR3, as DNA: TGTGCCAGCAGTTACTCGAGCGGGACAGGCCAAGAGACCCAGTACTTC.

This clonotype appeared a single time. This chain connects TRBV7-9 to TRBJ2-5; 7 positions agree with TRBD2. This CDR3 has 14 residues. Germline trimming cut 6 bases from V and 2 bases from J; bases unmatched to any gene: 6. Germline assignment: CDR1 SEHNR and CDR2 FQNEAQ (reference sequence). The CDR3 loop reads CASSAGVGQETQYF. CDR3 coding DNA: TGTGCCAGCAGTGCGGGAGTAGGGCAAGAGACCCAGTACTTC.

The rearrangement uses TRBV12-3 or TRBV12-4 and TRBJ1-5; TRBD1 agrees at 8 bases. This CDR3 has 15 amino acids. Trimming took 3 bases from V and 6 from J; bases not matched to a gene: 7. The CDR3 reads CASSLSTGGSQPQHF. Here the CDR3 DNA reads TGTGCCAGCAGTTTGTCAACAGGGGGTTCTCAGCCCCAGCATTTT.

CDR3 DNA: TGCAGTGCTAGAGCCATCAGGGCTAGCGGGAGCACAGATACGCAGTATTTT. This sequence encodes CSARAIRASGSTDTQYF. V and J are TRBV20-1 and TRBJ2-3; 8 positions match TRBD2. The germline CDR1 and CDR2 sequences are DFQATT and SNEGSKA (reference sequence). This CDR3 is built from 17 residues. Germline trimming cut 1 base from V and 0 bases from J; bases unmatched to any gene: 9.

V gene TRBV5-5 combines with J gene TRBJ1-2; no clear D. V was trimmed by 1 base and J by 4 bases, leaving 11 bases between them. The CDR3 is 14 residues long. The germline CDR1 and CDR2 sequences are SGHKS and YYEKEE (reference sequence). The CDR3 nucleotides are TGTGCCAGCAGCTTGCCGAGGGTTAGCTATGGCTACACCTTC. Translation gives CASSLPRVSYGYTF.

This clonotype is medium-sized by share. The rearrangement links TRBV5-6 to TRBJ2-1; 13 bases map to TRBD2. Germline loops: CDR1 SGHDT, CDR2 YYEEEE. V shed 2 bases, J shed 9 bases, and the junction held 5 bases outside the gene matches. The CDR3 spans 15 residues. The CDR3 protein is CASSLLAGGSLEQFF. The CDR3 bases are TGTGCCAGCAGCTTACTAGCGGGAGGGTCGCTTGAGCAGTTCTTC.

This clonotype was seen only a few times. The V call is TRBV4-3, the J call TRBJ2-2; TRBD2 matches 7 bases. Germline trimming cut 3 bases from V and 2 bases from J; bases unmatched to any gene: 3. Germline loops: CDR1 LGHNA, CDR2 YSLEER. CDR3 length equals 15 residues. CDR3 amino acids: CASSHGGLNTGELFF. The CDR3 DNA reads TGCGCCAGCAGCCATGGGGGACTAAACACCGGGGAGCTGTTTTTT.

A note on this clonotype: One junction end disagrees with the germline gene, perhaps due to a read error. This chain connects TRBV7-7 to TRBJ2-5; D might be TRBD2 (5 bases). The V gene's germline CDR1 is SSHAT and CDR2 FNYEAQ (reference sequence). This CDR3 is 14 amino acids long. CDR3 coding DNA: TGTGCTAGCAGCTTAGGCTCGGGGTCAGAGACCCAGTACTTC. This encodes CASSLGSGSETQYF.